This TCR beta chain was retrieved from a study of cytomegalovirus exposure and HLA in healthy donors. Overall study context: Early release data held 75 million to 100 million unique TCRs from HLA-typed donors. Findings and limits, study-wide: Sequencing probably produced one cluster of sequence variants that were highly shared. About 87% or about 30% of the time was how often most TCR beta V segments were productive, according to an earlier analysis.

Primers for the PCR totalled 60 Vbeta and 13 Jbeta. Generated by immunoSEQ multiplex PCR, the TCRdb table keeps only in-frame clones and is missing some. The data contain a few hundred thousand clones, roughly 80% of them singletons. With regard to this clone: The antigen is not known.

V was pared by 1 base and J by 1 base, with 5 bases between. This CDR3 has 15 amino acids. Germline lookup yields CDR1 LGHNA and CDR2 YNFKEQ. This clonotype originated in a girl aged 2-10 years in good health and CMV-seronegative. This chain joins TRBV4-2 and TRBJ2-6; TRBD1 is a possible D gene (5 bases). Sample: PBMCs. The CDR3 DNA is TGTGCCAGCAGCCAAGCAGGGTCTGGGGCCAACGTCCTGACTTTC. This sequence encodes CASSQAGSGANVLTF.